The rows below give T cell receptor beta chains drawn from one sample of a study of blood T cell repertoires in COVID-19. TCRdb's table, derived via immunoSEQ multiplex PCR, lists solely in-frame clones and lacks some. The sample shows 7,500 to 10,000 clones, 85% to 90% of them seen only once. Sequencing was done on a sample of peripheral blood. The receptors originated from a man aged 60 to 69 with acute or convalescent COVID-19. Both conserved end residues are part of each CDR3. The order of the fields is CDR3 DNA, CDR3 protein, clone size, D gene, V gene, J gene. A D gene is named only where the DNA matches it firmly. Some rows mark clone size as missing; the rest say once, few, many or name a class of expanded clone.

TGTGCCAGCAGCAAAGACGACAGGTTACTCGGAAACACCATATATTTT,CASSKDDRLLGNTIYF,NA,NA,TRBV3-1/TRBV3-2,TRBJ1-3
TGTGCCAGCAGCTTAGGGGCTAGCGGGAGCTCTCCCTACGAGCAGTACTTC,CASSLGASGSSPYEQYF,NA,TRBD2,TRBV7-7,TRBJ2-7
TGTGCCACCAGCTCGAGGAGGGAAGGCGAGACCCAGTACTTC,CATSSRREGETQYF,few,NA,TRBV15,TRBJ2-5
TGCAGCGTTGATGGGGGACAGAACTACGAGCAGTACTTC,CSVDGGQNYEQYF,NA,TRBD1,TRBV29-1,TRBJ2-7
TGTGCCAGCGCTGGGACATACGGTGGCTACACCTTC,CASAGTYGGYTF,NA,NA,TRBV27,TRBJ1-2
TGTGCCAGCAGCCAAGAATCCCGGGGGACAGATACGCAGTATTTT,CASSQESRGTDTQYF,NA,NA,TRBV14,TRBJ2-3
TGTGCCAGCAGAGAACCTAGCGGGGGGGTGGAAGAGACCCAGTACTTC,CASREPSGGVEETQYF,NA,TRBD2,TRBV7-2,TRBJ2-5
TGTGCCAGCAGTCCCGGACTAGCGTGGGATGAGCAGTTCTTC,CASSPGLAWDEQFF,medium-sized,TRBD2,TRBV2,TRBJ2-1
TGTGCCAGCAGCCTGGGACTAGCGGAGATCTACGAGCAGTACTTC,CASSLGLAEIYEQYF,NA,TRBD2,TRBV7-2,TRBJ2-7
TGTGCCAGCAGCTTACTAGCGATCAGCACAGATACGCAGTATTTT,CASSLLAISTDTQYF,NA,NA,TRBV7-7,TRBJ2-3
TGTGCCAGCAGCTACGGACAGGGGGCTAACTATGGCTACACCTTC,CASSYGQGANYGYTF,NA,TRBD1,TRBV5-5,TRBJ1-2
TGCGCCAGCAGCACGGACAGGGGTACTGAAGCTTTCTTT,CASSTDRGTEAFF,NA,TRBD1,TRBV5-1,TRBJ1-1
TGTGCCAGCAGCTTGGCCAGAGGGAGGTACGAGCAGTACTTC,CASSLARGRYEQYF,NA,NA,TRBV5-5,TRBJ2-7
TGTGCCAGCAGTTTCCGGGGAGGGTCTGGCTACACCTTC,CASSFRGGSGYTF,NA,NA,TRBV12-3/TRBV12-4,TRBJ1-2
TGCGCCAGCAGCTTGGCTCCAGGGCATGATTCACCCCTCCACTTT,CASSLAPGHDSPLHF,NA,NA,TRBV5-1,TRBJ1-6
TGTGCCAGCAGCCCGACAGGGGCCTACAATGAGCAGTTCTTC,CASSPTGAYNEQFF,NA,TRBD1,TRBV11-3,TRBJ2-1
TGTGCCACCAGCAGAGTCTGGCAGGGAGGCGACACCGGGGAGCTGTTTTTT,CATSRVWQGGDTGELFF,NA,NA,TRBV15,TRBJ2-2
TGTGCCAGCAGCAAGGGGACAGGAGTTGGGGAGCAGTACTTC,CASSKGTGVGEQYF,NA,TRBD1,TRBV6-4,TRBJ2-7
TGCGCCAGCAGCTTGTCGCAGGGGGCGTCAGCCAAAAACATTCAGTACTTC,CASSLSQGASAKNIQYF,NA,TRBD1,TRBV5-1,TRBJ2-4
TGTGCCAGCAGTCCTCTAGACGGGAATGAAAAACTGTTTTTT,CASSPLDGNEKLFF,NA,NA,TRBV7-2,TRBJ1-4
TGTGCCAGCAGCCTAACAGGGAAAACTGAAGCTTTCTTT,CASSLTGKTEAFF,NA,NA,TRBV11-3,TRBJ1-1
TGTGCCAGCAGCCCATCTAGCGGGGTGGCAGAGACCCAGTACTTC,CASSPSSGVAETQYF,NA,TRBD2,TRBV7-2,TRBJ2-5
TGTGCCAGCTCACCACCGGGAGGGAGGGGGAACACTGAAGCTTTCTTT,CASSPPGGRGNTEAFF,few,NA,TRBV18,TRBJ1-1
TGTGCCAGCAGTTCCAGGGTCGGGCTACGATCAGATAACTATGGCTACACCTTC,CASSSRVGLRSDNYGYTF,once,NA,TRBV27,TRBJ1-2
TGTGCCAGCAGCTTGGAGCTAGCGGTGAGCTCCTACGAGCAGTACTTC,CASSLELAVSSYEQYF,NA,TRBD2,TRBV5-5,TRBJ2-7
TGTGCCAGCATGTTGGGAGGGGCGGGAAACACCATATATTTT,CASMLGGAGNTIYF,NA,NA,TRBV6-5,TRBJ1-3
TGTGCCAGCAGCCCCCCGGCTAGCGGGAGTACAGATACGCAGTATTTT,CASSPPASGSTDTQYF,NA,TRBD2,TRBV7-2,TRBJ2-3